These 20 T cell receptor beta chains originate from one sample sequenced in a study of blood T cell repertoires in COVID-19. TCRdb keeps only in-frame clones here, not all; method: immunoSEQ multiplex PCR. The table has a few hundred thousand clones, 80% to 90% seen once; the top ten hold about 4.2%. Source material: PBMCs or T cells enriched from blood (not recorded which). Receptors were obtained from a woman aged 40 to 50 with acute COVID-19.

Only a few counts were recorded for this clone. V gene TRBV9 combines with J gene TRBJ2-5; 8 bases fit TRBD2. V was clipped by 2 bases and J by 4 bases; unmatched bases: 4. This CDR3 has 14 amino acids. Germline lookup yields CDR1 SGDLS and CDR2 YYNGEE. In nucleotides, the CDR3 is TGTGCCAGCAGCGTGGGGACTAGTCGAGAGACCCAGTACTTC. Its translation: CASSVGTSRETQYF.

The chain has TRBV19 and TRBJ2-7, with 8 bases that match TRBD1. There are 13 residues in the CDR3. Germline V gene data show CDR1 as LNHDA and CDR2 as SQIVND (reference sequence). Germline trimming cut 6 bases from V and 5 bases from J; bases unmatched to any gene: 6. The CDR3 loop is CASRQDRGNEQYF. CDR3 DNA: TGTGCCAGTAGACAAGACAGGGGTAACGAGCAGTACTTC.

The chain uses TRBV6-5 and TRBJ1-1; TRBD1 matches 7 bases. This CDR3 region has 15 residues. Per germline, CDR1 MNHEY and CDR2 SVGAGI. V shed 7 bases, J shed 1 base, and the junction held 9 bases outside the gene matches. The CDR3 loop reads CASTARQGGNTEAFF. The CDR3 nucleotides are TGTGCCAGCACTGCCCGACAGGGTGGGAACACTGAAGCTTTCTTT.

J is TRBJ1-3 and V is TRBV7-3; TRBD1 matches 7 bases. CDR1 is SGHTA, CDR2 FQGTGA, per germline. There are 15 residues in the CDR3. The trim removed 1 base at V and 3 bases at J, leaving 3 bases unmatched. The CDR3 nucleotides read TGTGCCAGCAGCTTAAATTCAGGGGGTGGAAACACCATATATTTT. This gives the protein CASSLNSGGGNTIYF.

The V gene is TRBV3-1 (or the pseudogene TRBV3-2), the J gene TRBJ1-4; the match to TRBD1 covers 7 bases. The CDR3 totals 16 residues. J gave up 7 bases and V 1 base, and 9 bases lay outside the gene matches. Per the germline V gene, CDR1 is LGHDT and CDR2 is YNNKEL (reference sequence). The DNA for the CDR3 is TGTGCCAGCAGCCAAGTTTCCGCAGGGGGTGGTGAAAAACTGTTTTTT. Its translation is CASSQVSAGGGEKLFF.

The chain uses TRBV4-2 and TRBJ1-1; no clear D. The CDR3 has 11 amino acids. Trimming left V 1 base short and J 7 bases short, with 4 bases between. From germline, CDR1 is LGHNA and CDR2 YNFKEQ. This CDR3 reads CASSQASEAFF. The CDR3 nucleotides read TGTGCCAGCAGCCAAGCTAGTGAAGCTTTCTTT.

The chain uses TRBV11-2 and TRBJ1-6; D gene uncertain. The CDR3 consists of 14 residues. CDR1 SGHAT and CDR2 FQNNGV come from the germline V gene. V was clipped by 5 bases and J by 5 bases, with 10 bases between them. The CDR3 DNA reads as TGTGCCAGCAGCCCTCGAGGTGATAATTCACCCCTCCACTTT. It specifies CASSPRGDNSPLHF.

This rearrangement joins TRBV4-3 to TRBJ2-3; tentative D call: TRBD2 (6 bases). The CDR3 is made up of 15 amino acids. Between the trimmed V and J ends, which lost 4 bases and 5 bases, there was a span of 16 bases. CDR1 is LGHNA, CDR2 YSLEER, per germline. Here the CDR3 DNA reads TGCGCCAGCAGCCCCCTCCCGGGGGTTGAAGATACGCAGTATTTT. As protein: CASSPLPGVEDTQYF.

The chain employs TRBV5-4 and TRBJ2-3; 8 bases are a match to TRBD2. The CDR3 has 15 residues. Germline V gene data show CDR1 as SGHNT and CDR2 as YYREEE (reference sequence). Trimming at V came to 3 bases and at J to 2 bases, leaving 5 bases not matched to a gene. The CDR3 DNA sequence: TGTGCCAGCAGCTCCATAGCGGGACCCACAGATACGCAGTATTTT. Encoded protein: CASSSIAGPTDTQYF.

The rearrangement uses TRBV7-9 and TRBJ1-4; TRBD1 aligns across 8 bases. Germline V gene data show CDR1 as SEHNR and CDR2 as FQNEAQ (reference sequence). The CDR3 runs 16 residues. J gave up 5 bases and V 5 bases, and 10 bases lay outside the gene matches. In nucleotides, the CDR3 is TGTGCCAGCAGCCCAACCTTGCAGGGGGCGAATGAAAAACTGTTTTTT. Protein product: CASSPTLQGANEKLFF.

The chain has TRBV29-1 and TRBJ1-2, with D possibly TRBD1 on 6 matching bases. V lost 7 bases, J lost 8 bases, and 14 bases lay in between. The CDR3 totals 11 residues. Looked up from germline, CDR1 is SQVTM and CDR2 is ANQGSEA. In DNA, the CDR3 is TGCAGCGGTTTACAGGGAATGGGCTACACCTTC. Its protein product is CSGLQGMGYTF.

The chain joins TRBV15 to TRBJ2-1; 10 bases match TRBD2. Unmatched junction bases numbered 9, after V lost 0 bases and J lost 4 bases. Germline V CDR1 and CDR2: LNHNV, YYDKDF (reference sequence). CDR3 size: 18 residues. The CDR3 nucleotides are TGTGCCACCAGCAGAGATCGAGTAGCGGGAGGTGCTTACAATGAGCAGTTCTTC. Amino acids: CATSRDRVAGGAYNEQFF.

The chain joins TRBV10-3 to TRBJ2-3; D call uncertain. CDR1 ENHRY and CDR2 SYGVKD come from the germline V gene. The CDR3 runs to 14 residues. Trimming removed 2 bases from V and 2 bases from J, with 8 bases in between. The DNA for the CDR3 is TGTGCCATCAGTGAGATACAGAACACAGATACGCAGTATTTT. Protein sequence: CAISEIQNTDTQYF.

The chain combines TRBV28 with TRBJ2-7, with D possibly TRBD2 on 5 matching bases. The V end lost 4 bases, the J end lost 6 bases, and 22 bases lay between the germline ends. The germline V gene has CDR1 MDHEN and CDR2 SYDVKM. CDR3 length equals 16 residues. CDR3 nucleotide sequence: TGTGCCAGCAGTTCGGTGGGAGACCTCCCCACGGGCGAGCAGTACTTC. Residues: CASSSVGDLPTGEQYF.

The chain recombines TRBV29-1 with TRBJ1-5, with 7 bases matching TRBD1. This CDR3 region has 12 residues. Trimming removed 5 bases from V and 5 bases from J; junction bases left unmatched: 3. Looked up from germline, CDR1 is SQVTM and CDR2 is ANQGSEA. The CDR3 loop reads CSVTGDHQPQHF. In DNA form, the CDR3 reads TGCAGCGTTACAGGGGACCATCAGCCCCAGCATTTT.

This chain joins TRBV4-3 and TRBJ2-1; no reliable D call. The CDR3 totals 15 residues. The germline V gene encodes CDR1 LGHNA and CDR2 YSLEER. V was trimmed by 3 bases and J by 4 bases, leaving 13 bases between them. The CDR3: CASSQGSKPYNEQFF. In DNA form, the CDR3 reads TGCGCCAGCAGCCAGGGCAGCAAGCCGTACAATGAGCAGTTCTTC.

A single count supports this clone. J is TRBJ2-2 and V is TRBV7-8; 10 bases are shared with TRBD1. Trimming at V came to 5 bases and at J to 8 bases, leaving 20 bases not matched to a gene. CDR1 SGHVS and CDR2 FQNEAQ come from the germline V gene. The CDR3 covers 19 residues. The CDR3 nucleotides read TGTGCCAGCAGCAACCGACAGGGGGCGGGAGGACTTGATTCGGGGGAGCTGTTTTTT. This codes for CASSNRQGAGGLDSGELFF.

The rearrangement joins TRBV4-2 to TRBJ1-2; no definite D call. The CDR3 length is 14 residues. Trimming took off 1 base at V and 3 bases at J, with 9 bases between the two ends. Germline V gene sequence: CDR1 LGHNA, CDR2 YNFKEQ. The CDR3 DNA is TGTGCCAGCAGCCAAGTTGGAGACGACTATGGCTACACCTTC. This gives the protein CASSQVGDDYGYTF.

The chain's CDR3 is CATSLGTGINEKLFF. The CDR3 nucleotides are TGTGCCACCAGTCTAGGGACAGGGATAAATGAAAAACTGTTTTTT. The chain uses TRBV24-1 and TRBJ1-4; 9 bases fit TRBD1. Germline V gene lookup returns CDR1 KGHDR and CDR2 SFDVKD. Trimming at V came to 6 bases and at J to 5 bases, leaving 6 bases not matched to a gene. The CDR3 totals 15 residues.

This sequence joins TRBV19 and TRBJ1-2, with no clear D. The CDR3 has 12 residues. Germline assignment: CDR1 LNHDA and CDR2 SQIVND (reference sequence). V was cut by 3 bases and J by 3 bases, with 5 bases left in between. CDR3 in DNA: TGTGCCAGTAGTATTCAATACTATGGCTACACCTTC. It is translated as CASSIQYYGYTF.